A selection of T cell receptor beta chains follows, all from one sample in a study of PD-L1 blockade in urothelial cancer. TCRdb keeps only in-frame clones here, not all; method: immunoSEQ multiplex PCR. The data contain about 100,000 clones, about nine tenths of them singletons. Specimen: PBMCs, collected around atezolizumab (anti-PD-L1) treatment. These receptors came from a woman aged 80 or over with urothelial cancer. Both conserved end residues are part of each CDR3. The D gene is left open where the match is weak. Part of the rows lack a size; the others show once, few, many or a class for expanded clones.

abundance | d_gene | j_gene | v_gene | CDR3nt | CDR3aa
NA | NA | TRBJ2-7 | TRBV27 | TGTGCCAGCAGTTTCTCCAGAACCTACGAGCAGTACTTC | CASSFSRTYEQYF
NA | TRBD2 | TRBJ2-2 | TRBV27 | TGTGCCAGCAGTTTATATTTCAGGATCAGCGGGAGGACCACCGGGGAGCTGTTTTTT | CASSLYFRISGRTTGELFF
NA | TRBD2 | TRBJ2-5 | TRBV7-8 | TGTGCCAGCAGCCCGACTAGCGGGAGAGACCAAGAGACCCAGTACTTC | CASSPTSGRDQETQYF
NA | TRBD2 | TRBJ2-2 | TRBV27 | TGTGCCAGCAGTTTCCATGGACTAGCGGGAGGGCCGATCACCGGGGAGCTGTTTTTT | CASSFHGLAGGPITGELFF
NA | TRBD2 | TRBJ2-2 | TRBV10-3 | TGTGCCATCAGTAGACTAGCGGGGGGAACCGGGGAGCTGTTTTTT | CAISRLAGGTGELFF
NA | NA | TRBJ1-1 | TRBV28 | TGTGCCAGCAGCCCTCGGTTTGAAGCTTTCTTT | CASSPRFEAFF
NA | TRBD2 | TRBJ2-7 | TRBV5-1 | TGCGCCAGCAGCTTGACCCCGACTAGCGGGAGTGCCGAGCAGTACTTC | CASSLTPTSGSAEQYF
NA | TRBD2 | TRBJ2-1 | TRBV5-5 | TGTGCCAGCAGCTTTAGTCTAGCGGGAGGGCCCTCGGGATCCTACAATGAGCAGTTCTTC | CASSFSLAGGPSGSYNEQFF
NA | TRBD2 | TRBJ2-3 | TRBV15 | TGTGCCACCAGCAGAGAGCGGACTAGTTTCCCAGATACGCAGTATTTT | CATSRERTSFPDTQYF
NA | TRBD2 | TRBJ2-5 | TRBV5-1 | TGCGCCAGCAGCCCTGGACTAGCGGGAGAGGAGACCCAGTACTTC | CASSPGLAGEETQYF
NA | NA | TRBJ1-1 | TRBV19 | TGTGCCAGTAGTATATCGCGGCAGCTTGAAGCTTTCTTT | CASSISRQLEAFF
NA | NA | TRBJ1-5 | TRBV13 | TGTGCCAGCAGCTTAGGCACAGGGATGAGTCAGCCCCAGCATTTT | CASSLGTGMSQPQHF
NA | NA | TRBJ2-7 | TRBV27 | TGTGCCAGCAGTTTATCGGGCGGGCCCCGATCTTTCTACTTC | CASSLSGGPRSFYF
NA | TRBD2 | TRBJ2-2 | TRBV19 | TGTGCCAGTAGTGCCACTAGCGGGAGGGCGAACACCGGGGAGCTGTTTTTT | CASSATSGRANTGELFF
NA | TRBD2 | TRBJ2-1 | TRBV9 | TGTGCCAGCAGCGTAGGTCTGGGGCTAGCGGAGGAAAAGTTCTTC | CASSVGLGLAEEKFF
few | NA | TRBJ2-7 | TRBV30 | TGTGCCTGGAGTGTTGGACAGAGCATTTCCTACGAGCAGTACTTC | CAWSVGQSISYEQYF
NA | TRBD1 | TRBJ1-1 | TRBV6-5 | TGTGCCAGCAGTTCCCCGACAGGGGGCTACACTGAAGCTTTCTTT | CASSSPTGGYTEAFF
NA | NA | TRBJ1-1 | TRBV28 | TGTGCCAGCAGCACCTTCATCGTAGTGAACACTGAAGCTTTCTTT | CASSTFIVVNTEAFF
few | NA | TRBJ2-7 | TRBV27 | TGTGCCAGCAGTCCCCAAAGGGGGACCTACGAGCAGTACTTC | CASSPQRGTYEQYF
NA | NA | TRBJ2-7 | TRBV10-2 | TGCGCCAGCAGTGAGTCAGTCATAGGTGGGAGTCGAACCTACGAGCAGTACTTC | CASSESVIGGSRTYEQYF
NA | NA | TRBJ1-1 | TRBV2 | TGTGCCAGCAACACCCCCGGGGACACTGAAGCTTTCTTT | CASNTPGDTEAFF
NA | NA | TRBJ2-5 | TRBV6-5 | TGTGCCAGCAGTTACTACGGGACACTGGAGACCCAGTACTTC | CASSYYGTLETQYF
few | TRBD1 | TRBJ1-1 | TRBV7-9 | TGTGCCAGCAGCTTATACAGGGGAGACACTGAAGCTTTCTTT | CASSLYRGDTEAFF
NA | TRBD2 | TRBJ2-1 | TRBV27 | TGTGCCAGCAGAAACTCGGGACTAGCGGACAATGAGCAGTTCTTC | CASRNSGLADNEQFF
NA | NA | TRBJ1-1 | TRBV28 | TGTGGGACTGGCCCCCCCTACACTGAAGCTTTCTTT | CGTGPPYTEAFF
NA | TRBD2 | TRBJ2-1 | TRBV15 | TGTGCCACCAGCAGAGGTTCTCTCGGGACTAGCGGGAACTACAATGAGCAGTTCTTC | CATSRGSLGTSGNYNEQFF
NA | TRBD1 | TRBJ2-7 | TRBV19 | TGTGCCAGTAGTAACAGGGGAAGCTCCTACGAGCAGTACTTC | CASSNRGSSYEQYF
once | TRBD1 | TRBJ1-1 | TRBV18 | TGTGCCAGCTCGCCGGGACAGATCAACACTGAAGCTTTCTTT | CASSPGQINTEAFF
NA | NA | TRBJ2-2 | TRBV5-6 | TGTGCCAGCAGCTTGGCGGGAAACACCGGGGAGCTGTTTTTT | CASSLAGNTGELFF
NA | NA | TRBJ1-5 | TRBV28 | TGTGCCAGCAGTTTCCTTACGGCGGCGAGCAATCAGCCCCAGCATTTT | CASSFLTAASNQPQHF
NA | NA | TRBJ2-7 | TRBV5-1 | TGCGCCAGCAGCCCAGAGGCCAGGGACGAGCAGTACTTC | CASSPEARDEQYF
NA | TRBD1 | TRBJ1-5 | TRBV5-6 | TGTGCCAGCAGCTTAAGGTCCAGGGGGAATCAGCCCCAGCATTTT | CASSLRSRGNQPQHF
NA | NA | TRBJ1-1 | TRBV9 | TGTGCCAGCAGCGAGGAGGGTCACGGACGGATAGTGAACACTGAAGCTTTCTTT | CASSEEGHGRIVNTEAFF
NA | TRBD2 | TRBJ2-7 | TRBV5-1 | TGCGCCAGCAGCTTGGGGACTAGCGAGTACGAGCAGTACTTC | CASSLGTSEYEQYF
NA | TRBD2 | TRBJ2-2 | TRBV5-1 | TGCGCCAGCAGCTTGGAGCTAGCGGGCGGCAGGTGGGAGCTGTTTTTT | CASSLELAGGRWELFF
NA | NA | TRBJ2-2 | TRBV28 | TGTGCCAGCAATCAAGTCAGGGCTTGGGGGGAGCTGTTTTTT | CASNQVRAWGELFF
NA | NA | TRBJ2-5 | TRBV30 | TGTGCCTGGAGTGTAGACGGGAGCGGAGAGACCCAGTACTTC | CAWSVDGSGETQYF
NA | NA | TRBJ2-1 | TRBV6-6 | TGTGCCAGCAGTAACCGGGACTTGGCGTTCTTC | CASSNRDLAFF
NA | NA | TRBJ1-2 | TRBV2 | TGTGCCAGCAGTGAAGGGACTCACTATGGCTACACCTTC | CASSEGTHYGYTF
once | NA | TRBJ2-7 | TRBV27 | TGTGCCAGCAGCGGAGGGCTCTCCTACGAGCAGTACTTC | CASSGGLSYEQYF
NA | NA | TRBJ1-2 | TRBV6-5 | TGTGCCAGCAGACATCCTCGACAGGCCGGCTACACCTTC | CASRHPRQAGYTF
NA | TRBD2 | TRBJ2-7 | TRBV11-2 | TGTGCCAGCAGCTTAGAGGGACTAGGGCCATTATACGAGCAGTACTTC | CASSLEGLGPLYEQYF
NA | TRBD2 | TRBJ2-7 | TRBV29-1 | TGCAGCGTTGGGGTGAGTCGGGGGGGTCACTCCTACGAGCAGTACTTC | CSVGVSRGGHSYEQYF
NA | NA | TRBJ1-3 | TRBV5-1 | TGCGCCAGCAGCCACCCATCGACAGGCCTCTCTGGAAACACCATATATTTT | CASSHPSTGLSGNTIYF
NA | NA | TRBJ2-1 | TRBV11-2 | TGTGCCAGCAGCAGCACAGGGTCGGGGAATGAGCAGTTCTTC | CASSSTGSGNEQFF
NA | NA | TRBJ1-2 | TRBV15 | TGTGCCACCAGCAGAGGGGGGCAGGGTGTTGACTATGGCTACACCTTC | CATSRGGQGVDYGYTF
NA | NA | TRBJ2-7 | TRBV7-8 | TGTGCCAGCAGCTCCCTCCTTGGAGGCGAGCAGTACTTC | CASSSLLGGEQYF
NA | TRBD2 | TRBJ2-2 | TRBV9 | TGTGCCAGCAGCGTAGTTCAGGGACTAGCGGGAGTAGGGTCCGGGGAGCTGTTTTTT | CASSVVQGLAGVGSGELFF
NA | TRBD1 | TRBJ1-5 | TRBV28 | TGTGCCAGCAGATGGACAGGGAACAATCAGCCCCAGCATTTT | CASRWTGNNQPQHF
NA | NA | TRBJ2-3 | TRBV7-9 | TGTGCCAGCGGAGGGCTAGCTGGGACAGATACGCAGTATTTT | CASGGLAGTDTQYF
NA | NA | TRBJ2-5 | TRBV6-6 | TGTGCCAGCAGTCCCCCCCGTACGGGAGAGACCCAGTACTTC | CASSPPRTGETQYF
once | NA | TRBJ1-1 | TRBV5-1 | TGCGCCAGCAGCTTGACGGGGGGGAGCACTGAAGCTTTCTTT | CASSLTGGSTEAFF
NA | NA | TRBJ1-5 | TRBV4-1 | TGCGCCAGCAGCCAAGAGGGGGGGGCTCGGAATCAGCCCCAGCATTTT | CASSQEGGARNQPQHF